This T cell receptor beta chain was retrieved from a study of shared clonotypes between healthy human individuals. Study findings and constraints: Of the naive CD4 clonotypes, about 5% were shared across a handful of donors. It was expected that sequencing depth would affect clonotype sharing among donors. Estimated clonotype richness was generally higher in naive than memory subsets.

Germline CDR1 and CDR2: SGHRS and YFSETQ. The CDR3 is made up of 14 amino acids. Trimming removed 4 bases at V and 2 bases at J, with 12 bases between. Produced via immunoSEQ multiplex PCR; TCRdb's table is partial and in-frame only. The repertoire includes about a million clones, about 80% of them detected once, and almost 0.9% sits in the top ten. Regarding this clone: Its antigen is unknown.

Sequencing was carried out using memory CD4+ T cells from PBMCs. Specified subset: CD45RA-negative fraction. The chain recombines TRBV5-1 with TRBJ1-1, with a tentative D call TRBD1 (6 bases). This clonotype was sampled from a man in his late teens or twenties in good health. Some clones in this sample may be carry-over from other donors' samples. CDR3 region: CASSTRGTNTEAFF. In DNA, the CDR3 is TGCGCCAGCAGCACCAGGGGCACCAACACTGAAGCTTTCTTT.